This T cell receptor beta chain was captured in a study of T-cell memory formation after mild COVID-19. This clonotype was counted between two and nine times. TCRdb ran MiXCR on the 5' RACE reads and lists one entry per CDR3 protein. The sample carries around 450,000 distinct CDR3 sequences, 20% recorded once. J was trimmed by 0 bases and V by 0 bases; bases with no gene match: 6. This CDR3 is built from 17 residues. Per the germline V gene, CDR1 is DFQATT and CDR2 is SNEGSKA (reference sequence). This TCR was sampled from an adult woman who had mild COVID-19 (a few samples of this study predate the infection). Cell type and time point are not known. The source material was PBMCs or a T cell subset sorted from them (not recorded which). This chain joins TRBV20-1 and TRBJ1-5, with 9 bases lining up with TRBD1. Here the CDR3 reads CSARDSQGAFSNQPQHF. The CDR3 DNA follows: TGCAGTGCTAGAGATTCACAGGGGGCCTTTAGCAATCAGCCCCAGCATTTT.